The 9 T cell receptor beta chains given below trace back to one sample, sequenced in a study of response to subunit inactivated influenza vaccine. MiXCR, applied by TCRdb to the RT-PCR reads, yields one record per CDR3 protein. This sample has about 650,000 distinct CDR3 sequences, with about 15% found just once. Sequencing used PBMCs from blood, obtained 14 days before vaccination. The source is a man aged 45-65 years who received an inactivated influenza vaccine.

There are a few counts of this clonotype. This chain joins TRBV6-1 and TRBJ1-2, with D uncertain. The V end was cut by 5 bases, the J end by 3 bases, with 10 bases between. CDR3 length equals 13 residues. Germline assignment: CDR1 MNHNS and CDR2 SASEGT. The CDR3 DNA reads TGTGCCAGCAGTCCCCGGCAGGACTATGGCTACACCTTC. It is translated as CASSPRQDYGYTF.

This clonotype was counted between two and nine times. The chain carries TRBV7-3 and TRBJ2-6; D gene uncertain. V was clipped by 1 base and J by 0 bases, with 10 bases between them. The CDR3 length is 17 residues. CDR1 SGHTA and CDR2 FQGTGA come from the germline V gene. CDR3 sequence: CASSLKGSNSGANVLTF. CDR3 DNA: TGTGCCAGCAGCTTAAAAGGGTCTAACTCTGGGGCCAACGTCCTGACTTTC.

This rearrangement joins TRBV5-4 to TRBJ2-1; D unresolved. Per the germline V gene, CDR1 is SGHNT and CDR2 is YYREEE (reference sequence). This CDR3 has 16 amino acids. V was shortened by 0 bases and J by 2 bases, with 12 bases between the two germline ends. Written as DNA, the CDR3 is TGTGCCAGCAGCTTGGCTTACGGTGGAACCTACAATGAGCAGTTCTTC. Translating it yields CASSLAYGGTYNEQFF.

This clonotype was seen more than once but under ten times. It may be a read error: a sequence one base away is much more abundant. The V gene is TRBV3-1, the J gene TRBJ2-1, with TRBD2 matching 13 bases. Germline CDR1 and CDR2: LGHDT and YNNKEL (reference sequence). The CDR3 has 16 residues. Unmatched junction bases numbered 2, after V lost 4 bases and J lost 2 bases. The CDR3 DNA reads TGTGCCAGCAGCCCGACTAGCGGGGGGACCTACAATGAGCAGTTCTTC. Its translation: CASSPTSGGTYNEQFF.

This clonotype has just a few counts. The chain links TRBV15 to TRBJ1-2; unclear D gene. Trimming removed 5 bases from V and 7 bases from J, with 14 bases in between. Germline lookup yields CDR1 LNHNV and CDR2 YYDKDF (reference sequence). The CDR3 consists of 13 residues. Here the CDR3 reads CATSSEVARGYTF. Here the CDR3 DNA reads TGTGCCACCAGCTCCGAGGTGGCCCGTGGCTACACCTTC.

The J gene is TRBJ2-7, the V gene TRBV27; the match to TRBD2 covers 10 bases. In germline, CDR1 is MNHEY, CDR2 SMNVEV (reference sequence). V shed 3 bases, J shed 4 bases, and the junction held 12 bases outside the gene matches. CDR3 length equals 17 residues. The CDR3 region is CASSLWWPSGSSYEQYF. CDR3 nucleotides: TGTGCCAGCAGTTTGTGGTGGCCTAGCGGGAGTTCATACGAGCAGTACTTC.

Ten or more counts support this clonotype. This chain uses TRBV28 with TRBJ2-1; 9 bases agree with TRBD2. Germline CDR1 is MDHEN and CDR2 is SYDVKM. V lost 2 bases to trimming and J lost 0 bases; unmatched junction nucleotides: 8. The CDR3 is 18 amino acids. CDR3 coding DNA: TGTGCCAGCAGTTTACGCGGGGGGGTATCAAGCTCCTACAATGAGCAGTTCTTC. Its protein product is CASSLRGGVSSSYNEQFF.

This clonotype has only a few counts. V and J are TRBV12-3 or TRBV12-4 and TRBJ2-6; unclear D gene. This CDR3 region has 15 residues. The germline V and J ends were trimmed by 6 bases and 1 base, with 10 bases remaining between them. The CDR3 loop reads CASSRSSSGANVLTF. The CDR3 DNA reads TGTGCCAGCAGCCGAAGCTCTTCTGGGGCCAACGTCCTGACTTTC.

The CDR3 protein is CASKGKPPRSYNEQFF. The CDR3 coding sequence is TGTGCCAGCAAGGGGAAGCCCCCACGCTCCTACAATGAGCAGTTCTTC. The V call is TRBV12-3 or TRBV12-4, the J call TRBJ2-1; TRBD1 might be the D (5 bases). CDR3 length: 16 residues. The V gene lost 7 bases and the J gene lost 0 bases, with 16 bases spanning the gap.